This TCR beta chain was sequenced for a study of shared T cell receptors in the human thymus. Assay used: immunoSEQ multiplex PCR; TCRdb lists only in-frame clones, some missing. Of hundreds of thousands of clones in the sample, approximately 89% were seen once. The CDR3 loop spans 13 amino acids. Trimming removed 0 bases at V and 9 bases at J, with 9 bases between. Germline lookup yields CDR1 ENHRY and CDR2 SYGVKD. This same sample was also part of a study on human thymus T cells. In that study: The authors found apparently biased V and J gene usage in thymic and blood repertoires. Related research described strongly overlapping thymic repertoires in unrelated people.

The chain employs TRBV10-3 and TRBJ2-4, with D unclear. The receptor comes from a boy under two years old with a congenital heart defect. The source material was thymocytes. CDR3 amino acids: CAISESTLSIQYF. As DNA, the CDR3 is TGTGCCATCAGTGAGTCGACTCTTAGCATTCAGTACTTC.